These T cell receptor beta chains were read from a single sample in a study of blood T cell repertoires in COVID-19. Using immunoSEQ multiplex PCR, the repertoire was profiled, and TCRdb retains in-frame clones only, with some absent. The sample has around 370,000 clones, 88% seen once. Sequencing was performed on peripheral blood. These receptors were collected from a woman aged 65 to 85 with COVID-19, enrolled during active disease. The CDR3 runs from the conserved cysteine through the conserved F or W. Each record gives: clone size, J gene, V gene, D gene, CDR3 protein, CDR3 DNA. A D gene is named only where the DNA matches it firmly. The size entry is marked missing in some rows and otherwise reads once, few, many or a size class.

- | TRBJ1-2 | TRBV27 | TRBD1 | CASSQTGGNYGYTF | TGTGCCAGCAGCCAGACAGGGGGCAACTATGGCTACACCTTC
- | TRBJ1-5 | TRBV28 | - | CASSVSNQPQHF | TGTGCCAGCAGCGTTAGCAATCAGCCCCAGCATTTT
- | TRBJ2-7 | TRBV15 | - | CATSRDTTGAYEQYF | TGTGCCACCAGCAGAGATACGACAGGAGCCTACGAGCAGTACTTC
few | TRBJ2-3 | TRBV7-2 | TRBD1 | CASSLLDREADTQYF | TGTGCCAGCAGCTTATTGGACAGGGAAGCAGATACGCAGTATTTT
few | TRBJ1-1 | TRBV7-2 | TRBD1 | CASSFAGQGTEAFF | TGTGCCAGCAGCTTTGCGGGACAGGGGACTGAAGCTTTCTTT
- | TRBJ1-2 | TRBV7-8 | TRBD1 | CASSPDLDRYYGYTF | TGTGCCAGCAGCCCCGATTTGGACAGGTACTATGGCTACACCTTC
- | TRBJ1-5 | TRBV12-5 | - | CASGYPRRGQPQHF | TGTGCTAGTGGTTATCCCAGAAGGGGTCAGCCCCAGCATTTT
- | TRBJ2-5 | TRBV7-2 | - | CASSAKETQYF | TGTGCCAGCAGCGCGAAAGAGACCCAGTACTTC
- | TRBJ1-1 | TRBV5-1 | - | CASSLDFKNTEAFF | TGCGCCAGCAGCTTAGACTTCAAGAACACTGAAGCTTTCTTT
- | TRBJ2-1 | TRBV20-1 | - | CSASGGPSSYNEQFF | TGCAGTGCTAGTGGAGGGCCCAGCTCCTACAATGAGCAGTTCTTC
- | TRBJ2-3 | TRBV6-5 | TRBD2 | CATSSGGAGDTQYF | TGTGCGACGAGTAGCGGGGGGGCCGGAGATACGCAGTATTTT
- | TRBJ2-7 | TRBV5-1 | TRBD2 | CASSFQSGGVYEQYF | TGCGCCAGCAGCTTCCAGAGCGGGGGGGTTTACGAGCAGTACTTC
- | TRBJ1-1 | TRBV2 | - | CASTVTEAFF | TGTGCCAGCACCGTCACTGAAGCTTTCTTT
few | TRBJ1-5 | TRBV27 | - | CASSFTGNQPQHF | TGTGCCAGCAGCTTTACGGGGAATCAGCCCCAGCATTTT
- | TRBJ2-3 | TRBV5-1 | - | CASSFGVNFADTQYF | TGCGCCAGCAGCTTCGGGGTTAATTTCGCAGATACGCAGTATTTT
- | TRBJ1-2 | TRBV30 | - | CAWNPGGPRPRGYTF | TGTGCCTGGAACCCGGGGGGACCCCGCCCACGGGGCTACACCTTC
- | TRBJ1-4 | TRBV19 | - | CASSIMRGVSDEKLFF | TGTGCCAGTAGTATCATGCGGGGAGTGAGTGATGAAAAACTGTTTTTT
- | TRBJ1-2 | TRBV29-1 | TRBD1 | CSVESGGSNYGYTF | TGCAGCGTTGAATCAGGGGGCAGTAACTATGGCTACACCTTC
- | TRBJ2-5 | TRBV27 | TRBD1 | CASSHRGWETQYF | TGTGCCAGCAGTCACAGGGGGTGGGAGACCCAGTACTTC
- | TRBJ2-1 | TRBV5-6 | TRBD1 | CASSMTGANNEQFF | TGTGCCAGCAGCATGACAGGGGCAAACAATGAGCAGTTCTTC
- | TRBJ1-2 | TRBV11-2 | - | CASSLDHNPRNYGYTF | TGTGCCAGCAGCTTAGATCATAACCCGAGGAATTATGGCTACACCTTC
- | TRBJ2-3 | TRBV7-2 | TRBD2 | CASRPRLAGGSKDTQYF | TGTGCCAGCAGACCGAGACTAGCGGGGGGTTCTAAAGATACGCAGTATTTT
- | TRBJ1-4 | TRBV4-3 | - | CASSQDRALDEKLFF | TGCGCCAGCAGCCAAGACAGGGCATTGGATGAAAAACTGTTTTTT
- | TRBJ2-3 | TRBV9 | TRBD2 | CASSPAGGEGTDTQYF | TGTGCCAGCAGCCCCGCTGGGGGGGAGGGCACAGATACGCAGTATTTT
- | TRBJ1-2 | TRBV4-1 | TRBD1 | CASSLTGTESSGYTF | TGCGCCAGCAGCCTGACCGGGACAGAGAGTAGTGGCTACACCTTC
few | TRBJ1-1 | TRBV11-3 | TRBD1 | CASSFQGGTEAFF | TGTGCCAGCAGCTTCCAGGGGGGCACTGAAGCTTTCTTT
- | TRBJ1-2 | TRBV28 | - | CASSFLAAPYGYTF | TGTGCCAGCAGTTTCTTGGCGGCACCGTATGGCTACACCTTC
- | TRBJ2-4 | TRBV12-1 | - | CASSLYSGGGEKNIQYF | TGTGCCAGCAGCCTCTATAGCGGGGGGGGAGAGAAAAACATTCAGTACTTC
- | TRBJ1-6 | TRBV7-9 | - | CASSLYAASSYNSPLHF | TGTGCCAGCAGCTTATACGCGGCGAGCTCCTATAATTCACCCCTCCACTTT
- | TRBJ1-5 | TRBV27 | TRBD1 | CASSLFAGGDQPQHF | TGTGCCAGCAGTTTATTCGCAGGGGGCGATCAGCCCCAGCATTTT
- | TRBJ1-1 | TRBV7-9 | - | CASSEGGTEAFF | TGTGCCAGCTCTGAAGGGGGCACTGAAGCTTTCTTT
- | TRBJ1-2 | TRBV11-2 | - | CASSLEYGANYGYTF | TGTGCCAGCAGCTTAGAGTACGGAGCTAACTATGGCTACACCTTC
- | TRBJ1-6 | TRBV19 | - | CASSIATGPSPLHF | TGTGCCAGTAGTATAGCCACAGGGCCTTCACCCCTCCACTTT
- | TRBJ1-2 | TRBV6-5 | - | CASTDRYADGYTF | TGTGCCAGCACCGACAGGTATGCGGATGGCTACACCTTC
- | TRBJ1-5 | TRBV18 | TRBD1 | CASSLTGGYQPQHF | TGTGCCAGCTCACTGACAGGGGGATATCAGCCCCAGCATTTT